This T cell receptor (beta chain) was sequenced during a study of beta chain features in type 1 diabetes. In the study overall: All samples combined gave 90 million to 130 million sorted cells for examination.

The sequenced template was cDNA made from the entire isolated RNA. Sequencing was performed with immunoSEQ multiplex PCR; in TCRdb, only in-frame clones are kept and a portion is missing. The sample contains over 500,000 clones, around a sixth of which appear only once. This clone was counted between two and nine times. Its specificity is unknown. In germline, CDR1 is SGHRS, CDR2 YFSETQ. V was clipped by 2 bases and J by 5 bases; unmatched bases: 3. This CDR3 region has 16 residues. General study points: VDJ junctions from patients with type 1 diabetes contained fewer insertions and more deletions. In comparison with healthy donors, patients had naive, central memory and Treg TCRB repertoires that appeared more similar. Shorter templates might be favored by PCR, and equally so in patients and in controls.

Sequences were obtained from naive CD4+ T cells from blood. The clonotype was recovered from a man younger than 35 in good health. The chain combines TRBV5-1 with TRBJ2-2, with TRBD2 identical over 13 bases. This CDR3 is CASSLGLAGDTGELFF. The CDR3 nucleotides read TGCGCCAGCAGCTTAGGACTAGCGGGAGATACCGGGGAGCTGTTTTTT.